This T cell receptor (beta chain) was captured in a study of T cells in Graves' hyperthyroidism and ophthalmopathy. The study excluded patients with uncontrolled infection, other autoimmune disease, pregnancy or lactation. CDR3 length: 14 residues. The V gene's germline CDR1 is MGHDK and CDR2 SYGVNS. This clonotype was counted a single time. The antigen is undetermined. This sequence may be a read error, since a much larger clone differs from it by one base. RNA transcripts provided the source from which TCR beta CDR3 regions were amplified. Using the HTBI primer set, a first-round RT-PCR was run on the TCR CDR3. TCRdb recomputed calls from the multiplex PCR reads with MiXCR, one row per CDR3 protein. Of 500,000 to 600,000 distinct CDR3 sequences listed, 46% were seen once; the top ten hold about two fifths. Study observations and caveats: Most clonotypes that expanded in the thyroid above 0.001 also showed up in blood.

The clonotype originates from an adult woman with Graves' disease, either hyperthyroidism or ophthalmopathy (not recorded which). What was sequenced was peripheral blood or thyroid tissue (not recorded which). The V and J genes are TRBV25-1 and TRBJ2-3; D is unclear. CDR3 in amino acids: CASSPALGTDAQYF. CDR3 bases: TGTGCCAGCAGTCCAGCGTTAGGCACAGATGCGCAGTATTTT.